Presented here are 2 T cell receptor beta chains from one specimen sequenced in a study of blood T cells in healthy people across ages. With a J-beta primer mix and a sample-barcoded 5' primer, a second PCR ran roughly 6 to 12 cycles. TCRdb reprocessed the 5' RACE reads with MiXCR, giving one entry per CDR3 protein. The sample contains 800,000 to 950,000 distinct CDR3 sequences, about 36% of which appear only once. The sequencing input was blood. These receptors came from a young man in good health.

A remark on this clonotype: It may be a read error: a sequence one base away is much more abundant. The rearrangement links TRBV20-1 to TRBJ2-1; 8 bases fit TRBD2. Trimming took 6 bases from V and 13 from J; bases not matched to a gene: 14. Germline loops: CDR1 DFQATT, CDR2 SNEGSKA (reference sequence). CDR3 size: 13 residues. The CDR3 DNA reads TGCAGTGCCAAACGGACTAGCCAAGAGACCCAGTTCTTC. It encodes CSAKRTSQETQFF.

This clonotype appeared once. The gene calls are TRBV11-1 and TRBJ2-1, with D perhaps given as TRBD1 or TRBD2 (5 bases each). Trimming left V 5 bases short and J 10 bases short, with 18 bases between. The CDR3 contains 14 residues. CDR1 is SGHAT, CDR2 FQDESV, per germline (reference sequence). In nucleotides, the CDR3 is TGTGCCAGCAGCCTCCGGGACGGAGAAGGAGAGCAGTTCTTC. Its protein is CASSLRDGEGEQFF.